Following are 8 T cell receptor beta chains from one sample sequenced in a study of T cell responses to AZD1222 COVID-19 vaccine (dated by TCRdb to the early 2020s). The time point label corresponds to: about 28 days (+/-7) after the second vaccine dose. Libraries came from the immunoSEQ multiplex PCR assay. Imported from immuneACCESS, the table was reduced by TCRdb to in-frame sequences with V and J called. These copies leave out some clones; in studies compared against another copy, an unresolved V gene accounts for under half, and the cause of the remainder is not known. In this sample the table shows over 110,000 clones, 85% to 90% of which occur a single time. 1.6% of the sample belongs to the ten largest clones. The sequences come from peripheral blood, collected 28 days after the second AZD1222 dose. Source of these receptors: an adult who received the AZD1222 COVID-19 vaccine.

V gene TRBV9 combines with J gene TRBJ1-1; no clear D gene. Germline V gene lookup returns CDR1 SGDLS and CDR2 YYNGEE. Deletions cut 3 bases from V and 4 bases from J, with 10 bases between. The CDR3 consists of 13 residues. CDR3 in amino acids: CASSGVGGTEAFF. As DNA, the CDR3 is TGTGCCAGCAGCGGGGTGGGAGGCACTGAAGCTTTCTTT.

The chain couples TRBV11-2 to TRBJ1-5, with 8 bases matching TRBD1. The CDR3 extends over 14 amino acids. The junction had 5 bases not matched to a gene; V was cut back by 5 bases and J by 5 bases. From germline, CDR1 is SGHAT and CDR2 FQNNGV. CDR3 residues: CASSPGQGHQPQHF. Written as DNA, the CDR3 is TGTGCCAGCAGCCCTGGACAGGGACATCAGCCCCAGCATTTT.

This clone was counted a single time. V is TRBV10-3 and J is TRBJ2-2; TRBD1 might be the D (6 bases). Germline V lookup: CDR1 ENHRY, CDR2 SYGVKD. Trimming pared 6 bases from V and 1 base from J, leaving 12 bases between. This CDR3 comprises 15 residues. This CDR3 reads CAISRGQRNTGELFF. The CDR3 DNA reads TGTGCCATCAGCAGAGGACAGAGGAACACCGGGGAGCTGTTTTTT.

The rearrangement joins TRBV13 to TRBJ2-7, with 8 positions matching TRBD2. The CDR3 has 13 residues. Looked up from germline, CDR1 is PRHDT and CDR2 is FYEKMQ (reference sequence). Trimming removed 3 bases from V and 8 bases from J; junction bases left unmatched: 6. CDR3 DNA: TGTGCCAGCAGCTTTGGTAGCGGGACACAGCAGTACTTC. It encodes CASSFGSGTQQYF. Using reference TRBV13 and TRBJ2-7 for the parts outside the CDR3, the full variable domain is AAGVIQSPRHLIKEKRETATLKCYPIPRHDTVYWYQQGPGQDPQFLISFYEKMQSDKGSIPDRFSAQQFSDYHSELNMSSLELGDSALYFCASSFGSGTQQYFGPGTRLTVT.

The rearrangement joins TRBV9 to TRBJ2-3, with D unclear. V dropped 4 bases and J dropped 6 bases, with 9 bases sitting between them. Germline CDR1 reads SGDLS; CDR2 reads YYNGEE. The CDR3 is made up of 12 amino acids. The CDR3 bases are TGTGCCAGCAGCCCTACCCCCGATACGCAGTATTTT. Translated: CASSPTPDTQYF.

The CDR3 protein is CASSLSGPRKTLTKGTQYF. In DNA form, the CDR3 reads TGTGCCAGCAGTTTATCAGGGCCCCGGAAGACCCTAACGAAAGGGACCCAGTACTTC. The chain combines TRBV27 with TRBJ2-5; D unresolved. Trimming left V 0 bases short and J 7 bases short, with 27 bases between. The CDR3 is 19 residues long. Per germline, CDR1 MNHEY and CDR2 SMNVEV (reference sequence).

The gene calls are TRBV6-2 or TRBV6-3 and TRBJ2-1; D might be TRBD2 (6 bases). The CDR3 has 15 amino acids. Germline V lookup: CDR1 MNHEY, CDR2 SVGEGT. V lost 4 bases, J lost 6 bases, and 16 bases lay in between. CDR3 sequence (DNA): TGTGCCAGCAGTTGGGGGGTGGTTTTCGGCAATGAGCAGTTCTTC. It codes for CASSWGVVFGNEQFF.

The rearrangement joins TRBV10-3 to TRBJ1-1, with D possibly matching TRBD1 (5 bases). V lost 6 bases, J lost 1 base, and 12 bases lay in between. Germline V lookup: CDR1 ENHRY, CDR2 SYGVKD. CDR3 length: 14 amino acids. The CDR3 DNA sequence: TGTGCCATCAGGGAAAGACAGACGAACACTGAAGCTTTCTTT. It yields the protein CAIRERQTNTEAFF.